These 18 T cell receptor beta chains came from one sample sequenced in a study of human T cells and chemical hapten exposure (dated by TCRdb to the early 2020s). The library was obtained by RACE. Instrument used: NextSeq 500. In TCRdb, the public reads were trimmed at Q25 with fastp and aligned with MiXCR, with productive beta chains retained. Entries are consolidated by CDR3 protein sequence, retaining the most common genes and DNA. The sample table holds about 120,000 distinct CDR3 sequences, of which around an eighth were seen once. Approximately 3% of the sample lies in the top ten. Read against the paper, the sample's time point label means: pre-sensitization, week 0. The treatment or condition label corresponds to: therapeutic diphenylcyclopropenone sensitization with weekly scalp DPC. The sequences come from whole blood, collected in connection with sensitization to the hapten diphenylcyclopropenone (DPC). The receptors here all came from a woman under 30 with alopecia areata. Some clones in this sample may be carry-over from other donors' samples.

V usage is TRBV10-3 and J usage is TRBJ2-7, with 7 bases aligning to TRBD1. Germline assignment: CDR1 ENHRY and CDR2 SYGVKD. With V trimmed by 6 bases and J by 4 bases, 6 bases remained unmatched. This CDR3 is 13 amino acids long. This CDR3 reads CAIRTGNEYEQYF. DNA for the CDR3: TGTGCCATCAGGACAGGGAACGAGTACGAGCAGTACTTC.

This clonotype was found a few times. This chain connects TRBV18 to TRBJ1-1; D gene uncertain. Per germline, CDR1 KGHSH and CDR2 LQKENI. Trimming pared 1 base from V and 4 bases from J, leaving 10 bases between. The CDR3 sequence is 14 residues long. This chain's CDR3 is CASSPQESGTEAFF. The CDR3 DNA reads as TGTGCCAGCTCACCACAGGAATCGGGCACTGAAGCTTTCTTT.

This clonotype appeared many times. This chain links TRBV27 with TRBJ1-6; D is possibly TRBD1 (5 bases). Trimming removed 2 bases from V and 9 bases from J, with 11 bases in between. The CDR3 runs 14 residues. Germline CDR1 and CDR2: MNHEY and SMNVEV (reference sequence). The CDR3 DNA sequence: TGTGCCAGCAGTTTAGACAGATTCGGTTCACCCCTCCACTTT. Translated: CASSLDRFGSPLHF.

This clonotype was detected a few times. The V and J genes are TRBV29-1 and TRBJ1-2, with D possibly being TRBD1 (5 bases). The CDR3 runs 15 residues. In germline, CDR1 is SQVTM, CDR2 ANQGSEA. V was clipped by 2 bases and J by 4 bases, with 17 bases between them. The CDR3 DNA follows: TGCAGCGTTGAAACGGGCCCAGGGCGTGGCTATGGCTACACCTTC. Translated, it gives CSVETGPGRGYGYTF.

CDR3 residues: CASSPGLVGEKLFF. DNA of the CDR3: TGCGCCAGCAGCCCTGGACTTGTTGGGGAAAAACTGTTTTTT. The chain links TRBV4-3 to TRBJ1-4, with unresolved D. From germline, CDR1 is LGHNA and CDR2 YSLEER. The CDR3 totals 14 residues. V gave up 4 bases and J gave up 8 bases, with 14 bases separating them.

The V gene is TRBV6-5, the J gene TRBJ2-6; D gene uncertain. Per the germline V gene, CDR1 is MNHEY and CDR2 is SVGAGI. This CDR3 has 14 residues. V lost 8 bases to trimming and J lost 1 base, with 9 bases between them. CDR3 amino acids: CASGPSSGANVLTF. Written as DNA, the CDR3 is TGTGCCAGCGGACCGTCTTCTGGGGCCAACGTCCTGACTTTC.

There are a few counts of this clonotype. V is TRBV7-6 and J is TRBJ2-3; 7 nucleotides align to TRBD1. CDR3 length equals 18 residues. In germline, CDR1 is SGHVS, CDR2 FNYEAQ. Trimming cost V 0 bases and J 2 bases; bases outside gene matches: 11. In nucleotides, the CDR3 is TGTGCCAGCAGCTTAGCGGGCCAGGAGACAGGGTTCACAGATACGCAGTATTTT. This translates into CASSLAGQETGFTDTQYF.

V usage is TRBV3-1 and J usage is TRBJ2-2; D possibly matches TRBD1 or TRBD2 (5 bases each). V lost 1 base to trimming and J lost 6 bases, with 9 bases between them. The CDR3 consists of 14 residues. The germline V gene has CDR1 LGHDT and CDR2 YNNKEL (reference sequence). CDR3 in DNA: TGTGCCAGCAGCCAAGTTTGGGGGTCCGGGGAGCTGTTTTTT. This gives the protein CASSQVWGSGELFF.

The table lists this clonotype with a few counts. The chain is built from TRBV12-3 or TRBV12-4 and TRBJ1-2; TRBD1 aligns across 7 bases. The CDR3 has 13 amino acids. The V segment lost 8 bases and the J segment 4 bases; nucleotides outside the gene matches: 7. DNA of the CDR3: TGTGCCAGCGCAGGGGGGCTTGCCTATGGCTACACCTTC. Protein sequence: CASAGGLAYGYTF.

This clonotype was picked up a small number of times. This chain joins TRBV18 and TRBJ2-3; D gene unclear. This CDR3 is built from 14 residues. From germline, CDR1 is KGHSH and CDR2 LQKENI. The V and J ends lost 5 bases and 2 bases respectively, with 11 bases between them. CDR3 in DNA: TGTGCCAGCTCAAATTCTGGCTACACAGATACGCAGTATTTT. This sequence encodes CASSNSGYTDTQYF.

The CDR3 coding sequence is TGTGCCAGCAGCAAAGCGGGGGGGCCGCGGAACACCGGGGAGCTGTTTTTT. This encodes CASSKAGGPRNTGELFF. The J gene is TRBJ2-2, the V gene TRBV11-2; 10 bases match TRBD2. The CDR3 sequence is 17 residues long. Germline V lookup: CDR1 SGHAT, CDR2 FQNNGV. V shed 5 bases, J shed 1 base, and the junction held 7 bases outside the gene matches. The complete variable domain, with remaining parts taken from reference TRBV11-2 and TRBJ2-2, reads EAGVAQSPRYKIIEKRQSVAFWCNPISGHATLYWYQQILGQGPKLLIQFQNNGVVDDSQLPKDRFSAERLKGVDSTLKIQPAKLEDSAVYLCASSKAGGPRNTGELFFGEGSRLTVL.

V is TRBV20-1 and J is TRBJ2-1; 11 bases line up with TRBD1. The CDR3 has 16 residues. Germline V gene lookup returns CDR1 DFQATT and CDR2 SNEGSKA (reference sequence). Trimming took 3 bases from V and 6 from J; bases not matched to a gene: 10. CDR3 DNA: TGCAGTGCTAGGGATTCGGGACAGGGGGTCCCCAATGAGCAGTTCTTC. It specifies CSARDSGQGVPNEQFF.

This clonotype was detected a few times. DNA for the CDR3: TGTGCCAGCAGTGACAGAGGTGGCGGGGAGCTGTTTTTT. Protein: CASSDRGGGELFF. This rearrangement joins TRBV2 to TRBJ2-2; D gene unclear. Trimming took off 3 bases at V and 7 bases at J, with 9 bases between the two ends. In germline, CDR1 is SNHLY, CDR2 FYNNEI. The CDR3 has 13 amino acids.

This clonotype was detected ten times or more. The chain carries TRBV6-6 and TRBJ2-2; D not resolved. CDR1 is MNHNY, CDR2 SVGAGI, per germline (reference sequence). The CDR3 is made up of 16 amino acids. V lost 2 bases and J lost 2, with 12 bases in between. CDR3 in amino acids: CASSYPTGTNTGELFF. The CDR3 DNA follows: TGTGCCAGCAGTTACCCGACGGGCACAAACACCGGGGAGCTGTTTTTT.

This clonotype was observed a few times. The chain employs TRBV11-2 and TRBJ2-6; the D gene is possibly TRBD1 (6 bases). Trimming stripped 4 bases from V and 0 bases from J, with 19 bases between. The CDR3 sequence is 19 residues long. The germline CDR1 and CDR2 sequences are SGHAT and FQNNGV. The CDR3 DNA reads TGTGCCAGCAGCTACTTTAGTGCACAGGGTGGCTCTGGGGCCAACGTCCTGACTTTC. Translated, it gives CASSYFSAQGGSGANVLTF.

Ten or more counts support this clonotype. V usage is TRBV20-1 and J usage is TRBJ2-1, with D unresolved. CDR1 is DFQATT and CDR2 is SNEGSKA in the germline V gene (reference sequence). This CDR3 comprises 12 residues. The V end lost 0 bases, the J end lost 3 bases, and 3 bases lay between the germline ends. Here the CDR3 reads CSAREGYNEQFF. The CDR3 DNA sequence: TGCAGTGCTAGAGAAGGCTACAATGAGCAGTTCTTC.

This sequence joins TRBV2 and TRBJ2-5; D is unclear. The V end was cut by 2 bases, the J end by 5 bases, with 6 bases between. Germline V gene data show CDR1 as SNHLY and CDR2 as FYNNEI. The CDR3 has 12 residues. The CDR3 sequence: CASSESRETQYF. CDR3 DNA sequence: TGTGCCAGCAGTGAATCCCGGGAGACCCAGTACTTC.

This clonotype was counted only a few times. The chain recombines TRBV4-3 with TRBJ1-1, with D perhaps matching TRBD1 (5 bases). This CDR3 is built from 16 residues. Germline CDR1 reads LGHNA; CDR2 reads YSLEER. Trimming took off 4 bases at V and 0 bases at J, with 15 bases between the two ends. The CDR3 DNA reads as TGCGCCAGCAGCCGCCAGAGGCAGGGAATGAACACTGAAGCTTTCTTT. This translates into CASSRQRQGMNTEAFF.